These 14 T cell receptor beta chains share one sample of origin, sequenced in a study of blood T cell repertoires in COVID-19. Assay used: immunoSEQ multiplex PCR; TCRdb lists only in-frame clones, some missing. In the table there are over 150,000 clones, less than 90% of which are singletons. The specimen sequenced was PBMCs or T cells enriched from blood (not recorded which). These receptors originate from a woman between 50 and 59 years old who had recovered from COVID-19.

The J gene is TRBJ1-2, the V gene TRBV2; D may be TRBD1 (5 bases). Germline V gene sequence: CDR1 SNHLY, CDR2 FYNNEI. The CDR3 has 16 residues. V was trimmed by 6 bases and J by 5 bases, leaving 22 bases between them. The CDR3 spells CASRGVGQDIFYGYTF. The CDR3 region has the DNA TGTGCCAGCAGAGGGGTCGGGCAGGACATCTTTTATGGCTACACCTTC.

The chain carries TRBV3-1 (or the pseudogene TRBV3-2) and TRBJ2-4; the match to TRBD1 covers 9 bases. V was clipped by 3 bases and J by 0 bases; unmatched bases: 3. The CDR3 sequence is 16 residues long. The germline gives CDR1 LGHDT, CDR2 YNNKEL (reference sequence). The CDR3 loop is CASSHGTGLAKNIQYF. The CDR3 DNA reads TGTGCCAGCAGCCACGGGACAGGGCTAGCCAAAAACATTCAGTACTTC.

The J gene is TRBJ2-7, the V gene TRBV12-3 or TRBV12-4; D is unclear. The CDR3 is 12 residues long. V dropped 5 bases and J dropped 8 bases, with 13 bases sitting between them. The CDR3 DNA reads TGTGCCAGCAGTGAAAGTTCGAGGAAGCAGTACTTC. Encoded protein: CASSESSRKQYF.

The CDR3 spells CASGLVGLAGAGSNEQFF. CDR3 sequence (DNA): TGTGCTAGTGGTTTGGTTGGACTAGCGGGAGCTGGTTCCAATGAGCAGTTCTTC. The chain carries TRBV12-5 and TRBJ2-1; 13 bases map to TRBD2. In germline, CDR1 is LGHNT, CDR2 FRNRAP. The CDR3 is made up of 18 amino acids. The junction had 8 bases not matched to a gene; V was cut back by 0 bases and J by 6 bases.

This clone was observed once. The rearrangement joins TRBV3-1 (or the pseudogene TRBV3-2) to TRBJ2-7; D not certain. The CDR3 runs to 12 residues. V gave up 0 bases and J gave up 10 bases, with 10 bases separating them. Germline lookup yields CDR1 LGHDT and CDR2 YNNKEL (reference sequence). For the CDR3, the DNA is TGTGCCAGCAGCCAAGATGTGACAATCCAGTACTTC. It specifies CASSQDVTIQYF.

The chain is built from TRBV28 and TRBJ2-1; 10 bases line up with TRBD2. Germline CDR1 reads MDHEN; CDR2 reads SYDVKM. V was clipped by 8 bases and J by 7 bases; unmatched bases: 8. The CDR3 extends over 14 amino acids. CDR3 sequence reads: CASLSTSGVNEQFF. The CDR3 coding sequence is TGTGCCAGCCTCTCCACTAGCGGGGTTAATGAGCAGTTCTTC.

The chain uses TRBV5-6 and TRBJ1-1; 9 bases fit TRBD1. This CDR3 has 12 residues. V lost 4 bases, J lost 11 bases, and 6 bases stayed unmatched. The germline gives CDR1 SGHDT, CDR2 YYEEEE. For the CDR3, the DNA is TGTGCCAGCAGCCCCGGGACAGGGACGGCTTTCTTT. This sequence encodes CASSPGTGTAFF. Based on the CDR3 plus reference TRBV5-6 and TRBJ1-1, the full variable domain is DAGVTQSPTHLIKTRGQQVTLRCSPKSGHDTVSWYQQALGQGPQFIFQYYEEEERQRGNFPDRFSGHQFPNYSSELNVNALLLGDSALYLCASSPGTGTAFFGQGTRLTVV.

V and J are TRBV15 and TRBJ1-2, with D possibly being TRBD1 (6 bases). Germline V gene data show CDR1 as LNHNV and CDR2 as YYDKDF (reference sequence). The V gene lost 5 bases and the J gene lost 4 bases, with 20 bases spanning the gap. The length of the CDR3 is 16 residues. The CDR3 coding sequence is TGTGCCACCAGCGGAATACAGGGTGATGAGGGCTATGGCTACACCTTC. It yields the protein CATSGIQGDEGYGYTF.

The J gene is TRBJ1-6, the V gene TRBV19; no firm D call. This CDR3 is built from 17 residues. Trimming shortened V by 3 bases and J by 2 bases, and 14 bases separated the two germline ends. Germline V gives CDR1 LNHDA, CDR2 SQIVND (reference sequence). This CDR3 is CASSIPGEGPYNSPLHF. The CDR3 coding sequence is TGTGCCAGTAGTATCCCCGGGGAAGGTCCCTATAATTCACCCCTCCACTTT.

The chain couples TRBV18 to TRBJ2-7; D unresolved. Deletions cut 0 bases from V and 3 bases from J, with 9 bases between. The CDR3 spans 14 residues. Germline values: CDR1 KGHSH, CDR2 LQKENI. DNA for the CDR3: TGTGCCAGCTCACCACCTAACAGCTACTACGAGCAGTACTTC. It yields the protein CASSPPNSYYEQYF.

J is TRBJ2-3 and V is TRBV5-6, with D hard to call. The CDR3 runs to 15 residues. Germline lookup yields CDR1 SGHDT and CDR2 YYEEEE. Between the trimmed V and J ends, which lost 3 bases and 8 bases, there was a span of 19 bases. The CDR3 spells CASSSGSRALATQYF. The CDR3, as DNA: TGTGCCAGCAGCTCGGGTTCTCGAGCCCTTGCTACGCAGTATTTT. The full variable domain, with the rest looked up from reference TRBV5-6 and TRBJ2-3, is DAGVTQSPTHLIKTRGQQVTLRCSPKSGHDTVSWYQQALGQGPQFIFQYYEEEERQRGNFPDRFSGHQFPNYSSELNVNALLLGDSALYLCASSSGSRALATQYFGPGTRLTVL.

The chain employs TRBV30 and TRBJ1-1, with 8 bases that match TRBD1. This CDR3 contains 14 residues. The V and J ends lost 1 base and 12 bases, in that order; junction bases with no gene match: 13. The V gene's germline CDR1 is GTSNPN and CDR2 SVGIG (reference sequence). The CDR3 is CAWSAMDRVGHTFF. The CDR3 nucleotides are TGTGCCTGGAGTGCTATGGACAGGGTTGGTCATACTTTCTTT.

The chain is built from TRBV7-6 and TRBJ1-2; perhaps TRBD1 as D (6 bases). Per germline, CDR1 SGHVS and CDR2 FNYEAQ. The V gene lost 3 bases and the J gene lost 2 bases, with 13 bases spanning the gap. There are 15 residues in the CDR3. The CDR3 protein is CASSFATGLNYGYTF. The CDR3 nucleotides read TGTGCCAGCAGCTTTGCCACAGGGCTCAACTATGGCTACACCTTC.

The genes are TRBV7-2 and TRBJ2-4, with D possibly matching TRBD2 (6 bases). There are 16 residues in the CDR3. Trimming took off 6 bases at V and 0 bases at J, with 15 bases between the two ends. The V gene's germline CDR1 is SGHTA and CDR2 FQGNSA. The CDR3 bases are TGTGCCAGCAGTCATAACGGCGGGATAGCCAAAAACATTCAGTACTTC. It encodes CASSHNGGIAKNIQYF.